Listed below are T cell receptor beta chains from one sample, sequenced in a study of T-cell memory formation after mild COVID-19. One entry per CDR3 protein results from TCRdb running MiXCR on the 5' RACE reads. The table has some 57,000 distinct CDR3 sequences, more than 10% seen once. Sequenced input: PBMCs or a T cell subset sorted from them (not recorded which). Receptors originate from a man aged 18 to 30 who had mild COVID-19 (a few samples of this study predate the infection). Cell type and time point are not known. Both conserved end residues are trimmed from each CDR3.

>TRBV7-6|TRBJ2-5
ASTFGQGVRETQY
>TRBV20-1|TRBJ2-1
SAQDRELYNEQF
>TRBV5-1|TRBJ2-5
ASSPWTGAETQY
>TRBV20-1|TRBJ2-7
SARSQGAKYEQY
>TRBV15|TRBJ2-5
ATSRDWASGAKETQY
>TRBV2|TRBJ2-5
ASIFVETQY
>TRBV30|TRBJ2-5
AWRLDQETQY
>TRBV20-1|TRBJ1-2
SARSEPNYGYT
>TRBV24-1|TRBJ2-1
ATSDPGTSEF
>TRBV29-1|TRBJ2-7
SVEEDGFSYEQY
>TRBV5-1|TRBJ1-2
ASSPSNRAESGYT
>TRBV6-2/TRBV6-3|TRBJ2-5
ASSYREQETQY
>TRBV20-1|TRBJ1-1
SARVSMGSTEAF
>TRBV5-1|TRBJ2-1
ASSAAVLTNNEQF
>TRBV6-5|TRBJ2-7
ASSRESSYEQY
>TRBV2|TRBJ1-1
ASSDEGLEAF
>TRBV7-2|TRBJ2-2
ASSLGAGNRELF
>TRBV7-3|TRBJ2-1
ASSLRSGGNGEQF
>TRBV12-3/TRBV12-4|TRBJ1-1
ASSPRGDGTEAF
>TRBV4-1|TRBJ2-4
ASSQTRATSVPIAKNIQY
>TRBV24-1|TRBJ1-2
ATSDGTGYGYT
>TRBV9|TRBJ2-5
ASSVRAQETQY
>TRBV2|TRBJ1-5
ASSSAGIDQPQH
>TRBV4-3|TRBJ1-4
ASSPKGSTNEKLF
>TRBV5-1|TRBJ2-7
ASSFGTGQTYEQY
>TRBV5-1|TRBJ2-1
ASSLGGGQNEQF
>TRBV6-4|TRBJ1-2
ASSAGNTGGYT
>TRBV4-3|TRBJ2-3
ASSQNREGDTQY
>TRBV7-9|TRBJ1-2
ASSYVAGADSYGYT
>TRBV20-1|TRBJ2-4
SADQGTKNIQY
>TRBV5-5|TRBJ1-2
ASSLRGDGYT
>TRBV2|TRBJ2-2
ASSGQGANTGELF
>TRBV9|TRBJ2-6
ASSVVGAPSGANVLT
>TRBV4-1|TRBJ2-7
ASSQVATDGTYEQY
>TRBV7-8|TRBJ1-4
ASSPGANEKLF